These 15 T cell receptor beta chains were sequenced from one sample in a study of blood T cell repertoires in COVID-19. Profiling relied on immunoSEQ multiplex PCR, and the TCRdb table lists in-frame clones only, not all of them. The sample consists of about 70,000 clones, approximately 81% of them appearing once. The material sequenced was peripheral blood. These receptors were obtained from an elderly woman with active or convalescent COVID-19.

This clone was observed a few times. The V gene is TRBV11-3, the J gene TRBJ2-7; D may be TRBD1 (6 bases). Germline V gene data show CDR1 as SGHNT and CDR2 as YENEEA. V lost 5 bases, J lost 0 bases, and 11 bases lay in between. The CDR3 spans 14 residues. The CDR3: CASSRPDSSYEQYF. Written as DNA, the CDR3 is TGTGCCAGCAGCCGACCGGACAGCTCCTACGAGCAGTACTTC.

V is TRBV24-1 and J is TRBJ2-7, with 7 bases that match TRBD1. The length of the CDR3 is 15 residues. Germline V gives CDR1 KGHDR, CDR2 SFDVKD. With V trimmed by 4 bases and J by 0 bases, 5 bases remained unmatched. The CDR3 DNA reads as TGTGCCACCAGTGACCCACGACAGGGCTCCTACGAGCAGTACTTC. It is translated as CATSDPRQGSYEQYF.

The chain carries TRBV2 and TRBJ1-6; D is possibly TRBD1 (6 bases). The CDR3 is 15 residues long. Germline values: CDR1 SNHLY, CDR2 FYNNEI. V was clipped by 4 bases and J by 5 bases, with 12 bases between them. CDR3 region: CASSVGGHNNSPLHF. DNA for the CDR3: TGTGCCAGCAGTGTTGGGGGACACAATAATTCACCCCTCCACTTT. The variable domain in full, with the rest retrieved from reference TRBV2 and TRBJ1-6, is EPEVTQTPSHQVTQMGQEVILRCVPISNHLYFYWYRQILGQKVEFLVSFYNNEISEKSEIFDDQFSVERPDGSNFTLKIRSTKLEDSAMYFCASSVGGHNNSPLHFGNGTRLTVT.

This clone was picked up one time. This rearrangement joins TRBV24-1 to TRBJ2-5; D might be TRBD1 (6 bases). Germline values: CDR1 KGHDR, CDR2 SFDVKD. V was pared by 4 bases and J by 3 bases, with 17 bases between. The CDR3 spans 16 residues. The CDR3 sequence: CATSDQKGGAKETQYF. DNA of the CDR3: TGTGCCACCAGTGACCAAAAAGGGGGTGCAAAAGAGACCCAGTACTTC.

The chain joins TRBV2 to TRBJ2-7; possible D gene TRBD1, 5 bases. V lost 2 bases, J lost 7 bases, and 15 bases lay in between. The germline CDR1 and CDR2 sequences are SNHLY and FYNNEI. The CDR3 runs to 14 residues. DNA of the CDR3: TGTGCCAGCAGTGAAAACAGGACACCTAAGGAGCAGTACTTC. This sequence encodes CASSENRTPKEQYF.

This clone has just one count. The chain's CDR3 is CASSPETGGNYEQYF. In DNA form, the CDR3 reads TGCGCCAGCAGCCCCGAGACAGGGGGAAACTACGAGCAGTACTTC. The V and J genes are TRBV4-3 and TRBJ2-7; 9 bases agree with TRBD1. The CDR3 is 15 residues long. V dropped 4 bases and J dropped 3; count of bases not matched to a gene: 7. The V gene's germline CDR1 is LGHNA and CDR2 YSLEER.

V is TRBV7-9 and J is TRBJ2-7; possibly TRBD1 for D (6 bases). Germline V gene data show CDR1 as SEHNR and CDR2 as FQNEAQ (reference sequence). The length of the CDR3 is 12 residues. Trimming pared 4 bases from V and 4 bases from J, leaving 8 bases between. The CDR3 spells CASSSQGYEQYF. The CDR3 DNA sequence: TGTGCCAGCAGCTCCCAGGGGTACGAGCAGTACTTC.

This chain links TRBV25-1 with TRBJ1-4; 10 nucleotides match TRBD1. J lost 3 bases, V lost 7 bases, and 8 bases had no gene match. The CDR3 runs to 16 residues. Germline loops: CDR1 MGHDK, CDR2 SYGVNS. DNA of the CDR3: TGTGCCAGCACCCCTGGGACAGGGGCTTCTAATGAAAAACTGTTTTTT. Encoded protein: CASTPGTGASNEKLFF. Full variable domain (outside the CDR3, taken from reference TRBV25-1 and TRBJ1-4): EADIYQTPRYLVIGTGKKITLECSQTMGHDKMYWYQQDPGMELHLIHYSYGVNSTEKGDLSSESTVSRIRTEHFPLTLESARPSHTSQYLCASTPGTGASNEKLFFGSGTQLSVL.

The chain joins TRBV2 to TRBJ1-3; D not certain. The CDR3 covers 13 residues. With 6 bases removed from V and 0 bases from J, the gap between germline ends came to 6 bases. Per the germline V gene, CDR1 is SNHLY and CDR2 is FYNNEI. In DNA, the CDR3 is TGTGCCAGCAGATACAACTCTGGAAACACCATATATTTT. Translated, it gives CASRYNSGNTIYF.

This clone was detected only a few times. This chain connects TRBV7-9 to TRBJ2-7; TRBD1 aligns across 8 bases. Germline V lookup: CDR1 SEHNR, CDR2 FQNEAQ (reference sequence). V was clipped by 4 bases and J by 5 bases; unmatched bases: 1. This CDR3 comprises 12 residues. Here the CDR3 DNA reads TGTGCCAGCAGCTCGACAGGGGACGAGCAGTACTTC. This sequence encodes CASSSTGDEQYF.

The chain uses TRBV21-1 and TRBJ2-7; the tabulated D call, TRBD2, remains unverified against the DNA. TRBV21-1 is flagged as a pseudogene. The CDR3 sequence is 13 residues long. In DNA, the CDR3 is TGTGCCAGCAGCAAAGAGGAGGGTAAAGAGCAGTACTTC. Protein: CASSKEEGKEQYF.

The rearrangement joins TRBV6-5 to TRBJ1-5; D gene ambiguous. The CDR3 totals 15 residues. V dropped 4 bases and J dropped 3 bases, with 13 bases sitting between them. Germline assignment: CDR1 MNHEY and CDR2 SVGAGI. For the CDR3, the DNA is TGTGCCAGCAGTTCAACAGCGGGCGTCAATCAGCCCCAGCATTTT. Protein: CASSSTAGVNQPQHF.

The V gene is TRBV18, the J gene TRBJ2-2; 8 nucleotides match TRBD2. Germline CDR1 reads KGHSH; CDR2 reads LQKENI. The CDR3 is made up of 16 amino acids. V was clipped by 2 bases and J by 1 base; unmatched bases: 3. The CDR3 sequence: CASSPRAGVNTGELFF. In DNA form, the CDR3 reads TGTGCCAGCTCACCAAGAGCGGGGGTGAACACCGGGGAGCTGTTTTTT.

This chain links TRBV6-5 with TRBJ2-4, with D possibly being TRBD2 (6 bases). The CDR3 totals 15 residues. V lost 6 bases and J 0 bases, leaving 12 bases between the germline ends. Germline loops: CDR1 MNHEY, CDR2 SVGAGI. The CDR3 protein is CASSARGSAKNIQYF. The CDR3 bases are TGTGCCAGCAGCGCCCGGGGGTCAGCCAAAAACATTCAGTACTTC.

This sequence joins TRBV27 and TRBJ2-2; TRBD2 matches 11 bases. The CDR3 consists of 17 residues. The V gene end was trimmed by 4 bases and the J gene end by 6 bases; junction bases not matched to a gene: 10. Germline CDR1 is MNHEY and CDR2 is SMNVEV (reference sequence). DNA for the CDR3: TGTGCCAGCAGTTCAACAACTAGCGGGAGTCGCCCCGGGGAGCTGTTTTTT. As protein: CASSSTTSGSRPGELFF.